This record looks at one T cell receptor beta chain sequence and its context. Its target is not known. Germline V gene lookup returns CDR1 LGHNA and CDR2 YSLEER. V was trimmed by 0 bases and J by 4 bases, leaving 16 bases between them. This CDR3 has 16 amino acids. The data originate from a study of cytomegalovirus exposure and HLA in healthy donors. This PCR relied on a set of 60 Vbeta primers and 13 Jbeta primers. Libraries were prepared by immunoSEQ multiplex PCR; TCRdb keeps only in-frame clonotypes and omits some of them. The profile shows approximately 190,000 clones, roughly 80% of them singletons. Study-level points and caveats: Later analysis reportedly placed an Asian-associated ancestry cluster below the roughly 640-donor mean in N-insertions. Some V segments, including TRBV6-2 and TRBV6-3, were excluded as indistinguishable. TCR beta V- and J-gene trimming, according to a later analysis, was linked to a missense DCLRE1C variant. Reportedly, HLA-A and HLA-B alleles of most subjects were accurately predicted from TCR beta.

Sequenced material: PBMCs. The sequence was obtained from a man aged 35 to 55 in good health and CMV-seropositive. The chain recombines TRBV4-3 with TRBJ2-7; perhaps TRBD2 as D (7 bases). In DNA form, the CDR3 reads TGCGCCAGCAGCCAAGATAGGGGGGGGCCGGGGTACGAGCAGTACTTC. Translated: CASSQDRGGPGYEQYF.